This T cell receptor (beta chain) derives from a study of post-analysis software for immune sequencing data. Concerning this clonotype: Its target is not known.

Study-level results: Five or six TRBV segments were significantly more frequent in patients than in controls. TRBV5-6, TRBV5-1 and TRBV20-1 were among these segments.

V lost 4 bases and J lost 2, with 12 bases in between. This CDR3 comprises 14 residues. CDR1 SGHRS and CDR2 YFSETQ come from the germline V gene. Unique molecular identifiers tagged the TCR beta cDNA libraries. TCRdb fed the PCR reads into MiXCR, producing one record per CDR3 protein. Among roughly 580,000 distinct CDR3 sequences listed, 44% were seen once. The material sequenced was blood. The sequence was obtained from a girl under 18 with multiple sclerosis. The chain recombines TRBV5-1 with TRBJ1-2; D remains ambiguous. CDR3 sequence: CASSPPLRNYGYTF. The CDR3 nucleotides are TGCGCCAGCAGCCCCCCGCTAAGGAACTATGGCTACACCTTC.